This section outlines one T cell receptor beta chain sequence together with its context. There is no known antigen for this receptor. This entry is derived from a study of cytomegalovirus exposure and HLA in healthy donors (dated by TCRdb to 2016 to 2017). A note on the overall study: In an earlier analysis of 587 of the donors, about 270 Gb of sequence data and about 110 million unique TCR beta sequences from 180 million or so T cells were reported. An early release that covered around 590 HLA-typed donors contained 300 to 350 gigabases of sequencing data and around 85 million unique TCR sequences. Among the roughly 400 genotyped donors, approximately 76% belonged to the genetic ancestry cluster associated with self-reported Caucasian donors. The study was designed to test whether signatures of past pathogen exposure could be identified by cataloging public T cell receptors. Using immunosequencing, the study profiled T cell repertoires from 550 to 750 subjects and related those repertoires to cytomegalovirus serostatus. In addition to the first cohort of several hundred subjects, a separate validation cohort of 120 different subjects was used. The study combined high-throughput TCR immunosequencing, statistical association of individual TCRs with disease status, and machine learning to predict cytomegalovirus infection status. To study patterns of TCR occurrence, a later analysis re-analyzed previously published TCR beta repertoires from 666 donors and added high-resolution HLA genotyping. Rather than using new phenotypic data, the later analysis identified candidate immune exposures from TCR beta sequences and from how often those sequences occurred across donors. In an earlier analysis of 550 to 700 of the donors, high-throughput TCR beta sequencing was used to judge whether each TCR beta V gene segment behaved as functional or pseudogenic. Alongside the repertoire data, information on donor age, sex, ethnicity and CMV serostatus was compiled. A later genetic analysis took genome-wide SNP genotypes for about 55% of the roughly 670 donors and used that subset as a discovery cohort. All discovery cohort repertoires had been generated using a single sequencing platform. HLA typing included class I and class II loci at four-digit resolution. Typing coverage varied by locus: about 629-640 donors for A, B, C, DRB1 and DQB1; about 520 for DQA1; over 600 for DPA1; 450 to 480 for DPB1. A handful of DR-DQ haplotypes were handled as single units for association and clustering because linkage in the cohort was strong. Across approximately 400 genotyped donors of the cohort, an average of roughly 200,000 unique TCR beta nucleotide sequences per donor were sequenced, and 15% to 20% of those sequences were non-productive. The paper's findings and limits, for the study overall: Because counts were too low, seventeen rarely observed V segments, including chromosome 9 orphons, were excluded from the earlier analysis of around 590 of the donors. An association between a missense DCLRE1C variant and V-gene and J-gene trimming of TCR beta chains was found in a later genetic analysis and replicated in an independent cohort. This cohort had only TCR beta chains sequenced, and the lack of alpha or paired-chain data limited which features could be detected. A further reported finding was that TCR beta sequences accurately predicted the HLA-A and HLA-B alleles for most subjects in the first cohort. Some IMGT-functional V segments, including TRBV6-2 and TRBV6-3, could not be distinguished by the 87-base-pair reads and were therefore excluded. A later genetic analysis reported fewer N-insertions in productive TCRs among donors in an Asian-associated ancestry cluster than the approximately 670-donor mean. In a later analysis, most CMV-associated TCR beta chains were found to appear HLA-restricted, with HLA associations seemingly driven largely by CMV exposure. Assigning TCR associations to individual alleles was difficult when HLA alleles, especially DR and DQ, strongly co-occurred. Because HLA typing was unavailable for some donors at each locus, only the typed subset was used in association tests. A cluster of highly shared sequence variants was judged likely to be a technical artifact of the sequencing pipeline. An earlier analysis of some 560 of the donors showed that most TCR beta V segments appeared in productive rearrangements either about 87% or about 30% of the time, which broadly matched IMGT annotations. A later analysis reported that several top co-occurrence clusters appeared linked to parvovirus B19, influenza, CMV and Epstein-Barr virus. In a later analysis, TCR association rates were found to vary across HLA loci, with the most associated TCRs seen for DRB1 alleles and the fewest for HLA-C alleles. According to the authors, the approach could potentially be generalized to other disease states and immunological phenotypes. A total of roughly 160 TCR beta chains were listed by the study as associated with cytomegalovirus. Across donors, most TCR sequences were observed very rarely, whereas some public TCRs were present in many individuals. Compared with equally common non-associated chains, HLA-associated TCR beta chains in a later analysis were more clonally expanded and had lower generation probabilities. The classifier was reported to diagnose cytomegalovirus status with high specificity and sensitivity in both the original cohort and the validation cohort. Correlated functional status among segregating V segments might reflect linkage disequilibrium, but an unknown experimental factor could not be ruled out. The presence/absence analyses assumed that sequencing depth was roughly uniform across donors, and that assumption may not be true. Immune exposure information for the cohort was limited to CMV serostatus. A few of the identified cytomegalovirus-associated TCR beta chains were confirmed in vitro to be specific for cytomegalovirus antigens. Specific HLA alleles were associated with 18,000 or so TCR beta sequences at a false discovery rate of 0.05 in a later analysis.

V lost 1 base and J lost 8 bases, and the count of bases not matched to a germline gene is 5. Its CDR3 holds 14 amino acids, cysteine through phenylalanine. The entry retains the CDR3 DNA only, 42 bases that are in frame from base 1. Looking up the germline V gene yields CDR1 SGHRS and CDR2 YFSETQ. Receptors were amplified or captured by the immunoSEQ multiplex PCR assay. For the multiplex PCR, a mixture combining 60 forward primers for TCR Vbeta segments and 13 reverse primers for TCR Jbeta segments was used. The CDR3 region of rearranged TCR beta genes was amplified from genomic DNA with a multiplex PCR assay. Amplified TCR beta libraries were sequenced as 87-base-pair reads on the Illumina HiSeq System. The authors' analysis ran thus. A later analysis counted about 82 million unique TCR beta chains across the 690 or so repertoires, and around 12 million of these chains were shared by at least two donors. Raw reads were error-corrected and collapsed into unique sequences by a nearest-neighbor algorithm in which closely related sequences were merged to remove PCR and sequencing errors. CDR3 sequences were aligned to IMGT reference sequences to assign V, D and J gene segments. For a sequence to be retained, at least a six-nucleotide match to both a V gene segment and a J gene segment was required. A rearrangement counted as productive if the CDR3 had no stop codons and remained in frame with V and J, and every other rearrangement counted as non-productive. CDR3 was defined by IMGT convention, running from the second conserved V-encoded cysteine to the conserved J-encoded phenylalanine. The earlier analysis of some 580 of the donors excluded any sequence lacking an unambiguous match to a single V gene segment. An earlier analysis of 500 to 600 of the donors classified V segments as functional when productive rearrangements were above 56.7% and as segregating when the standard deviation between donors was above 5%. To diagnose cytomegalovirus status from the catalog of TCR beta chain sequences, a statistical classification framework was built. In a later analysis, TCR nucleotide sequences were compared against IMGT/GENE-DB human TR gene sequences so that V and J genes could be assigned. In a later analysis, CDR3 sequences and most-parsimonious VDJ recombination scenarios were assigned using the TCRdist pipeline. In a later analysis, each TCR beta chain was defined by its CDR3 amino acid sequence together with its V-gene family, and reads without a unique V-gene family were excluded. As a way to deal with suspected cross-contamination and a sequencing artifact, a later analysis dropped under 600 nucleotide sequences that were highly shared and had low generation probability. A later analysis calculated a clonal expansion index for each public chain from normalized within-repertoire ranks of inferred template counts. In a later analysis, generation probabilities were computed using a VDJ recombination model fitted to out-of-frame rearrangements, and the results were checked against IGoR. In a later analysis, hypergeometric tests were used to score TCR-TCR, TCR-HLA and TCR-CMV co-occurrence, with a repertoire-size bias correction applied to TCR pairs. False discovery rates were estimated in a later analysis by permuting HLA or CMV assignments 20 times. In a later analysis, co-occurring TCRs were grouped using DBSCAN, and TCRdist sequence similarity was added for clustering within HLA-allele-positive subsets. For co-occurrence clustering, repertoires with fewer than 30,000 or more than 120,000 public chains were excluded, along with a handful of repertoires with anomalous nucleotide sharing. TCRdb mirrors the immuneACCESS table, restricted to in-frame sequences. Some clones are absent from its copies; in checked studies, under half trace to an unresolved V gene, and the reason for the others is unknown. The DNA was the basis for D and trimming; V, J and clone size are from that table. This sample's table carries some 130,000 clones. The top ten clones comprise 1.5% to 2% of the sample.

In total, more than 500 healthy bone marrow donors made up the cohort. All cohort members were sampled while nominally healthy, although unrecorded immune exposures were likely present. The donor tested CMV seronegative, placing the donor among the roughly 340 seronegative members of the cohort. A peripheral blood sample was provided by each donor, and peripheral blood mononuclear cells were used for TCR beta sequencing. Genomic DNA extraction from the blood cell samples was performed with the Qiagen DNeasy Blood Extraction Kit. This clonotype was sampled from a man between 18 and 35 years old in good health and CMV-seronegative. Sequencing input: PBMCs. This chain joins TRBV5-1 to TRBJ1-4; TRBD1 aligns with 7 central bases. The sequence in DNA is TGCGCCAGCAGCTTGACCCGACAGGGCGAAAAACTGTTTTTT. This translates into CASSLTRQGEKLFF.